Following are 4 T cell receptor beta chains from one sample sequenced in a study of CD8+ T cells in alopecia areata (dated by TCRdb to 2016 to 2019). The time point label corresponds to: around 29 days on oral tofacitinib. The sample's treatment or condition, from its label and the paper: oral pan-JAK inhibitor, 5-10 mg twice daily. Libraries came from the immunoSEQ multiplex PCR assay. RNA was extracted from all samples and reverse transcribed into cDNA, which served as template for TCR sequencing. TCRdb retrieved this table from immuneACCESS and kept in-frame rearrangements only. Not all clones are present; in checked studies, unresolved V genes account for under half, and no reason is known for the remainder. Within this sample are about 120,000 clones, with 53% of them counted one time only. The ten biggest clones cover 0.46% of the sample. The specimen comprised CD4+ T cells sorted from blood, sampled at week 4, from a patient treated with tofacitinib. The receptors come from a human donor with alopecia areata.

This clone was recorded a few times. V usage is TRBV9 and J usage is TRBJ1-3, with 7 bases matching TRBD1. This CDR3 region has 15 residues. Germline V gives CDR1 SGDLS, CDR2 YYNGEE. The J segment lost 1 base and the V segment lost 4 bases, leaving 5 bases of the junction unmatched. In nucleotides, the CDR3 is TGTGCCAGCAGCTATACAGGGGATTCTGGAAACACCATATATTTT. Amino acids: CASSYTGDSGNTIYF.

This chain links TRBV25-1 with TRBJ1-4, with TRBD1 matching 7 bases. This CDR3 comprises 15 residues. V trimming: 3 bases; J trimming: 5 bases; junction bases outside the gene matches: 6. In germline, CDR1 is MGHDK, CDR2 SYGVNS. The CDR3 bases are TGTGCCAGCAGTGAGCACCGGGACAGAAATGAAAAACTGTTTTTT. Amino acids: CASSEHRDRNEKLFF.

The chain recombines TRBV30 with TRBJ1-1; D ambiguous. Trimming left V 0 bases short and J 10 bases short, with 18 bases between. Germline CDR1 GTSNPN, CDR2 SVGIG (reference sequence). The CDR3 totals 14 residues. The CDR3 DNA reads TGTGCCTGGAGTGTGGGTGCGGGGAAGGTAGTAGCTTTCTTT. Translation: CAWSVGAGKVVAFF.

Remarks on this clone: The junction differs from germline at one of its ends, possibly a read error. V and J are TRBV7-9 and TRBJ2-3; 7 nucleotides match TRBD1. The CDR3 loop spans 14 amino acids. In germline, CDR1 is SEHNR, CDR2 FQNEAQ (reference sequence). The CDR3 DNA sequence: TGTGCCAGCAGGTTAGGGGGCCCCACAGATACGCAGTATTTT. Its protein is CASRLGGPTDTQYF.